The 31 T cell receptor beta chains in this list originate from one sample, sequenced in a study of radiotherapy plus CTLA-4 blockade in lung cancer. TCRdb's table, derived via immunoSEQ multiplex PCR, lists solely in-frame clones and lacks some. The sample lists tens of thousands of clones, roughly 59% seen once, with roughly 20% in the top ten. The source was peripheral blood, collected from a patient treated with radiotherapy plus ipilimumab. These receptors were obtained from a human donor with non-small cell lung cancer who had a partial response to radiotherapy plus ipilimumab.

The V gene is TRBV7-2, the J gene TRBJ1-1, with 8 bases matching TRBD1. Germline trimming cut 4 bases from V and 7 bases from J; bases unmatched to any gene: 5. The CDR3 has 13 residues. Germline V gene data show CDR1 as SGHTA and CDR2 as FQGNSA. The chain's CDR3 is CASSSTQGGEAFF. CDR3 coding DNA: TGTGCCAGCAGCTCAACACAGGGGGGTGAAGCTTTCTTT.

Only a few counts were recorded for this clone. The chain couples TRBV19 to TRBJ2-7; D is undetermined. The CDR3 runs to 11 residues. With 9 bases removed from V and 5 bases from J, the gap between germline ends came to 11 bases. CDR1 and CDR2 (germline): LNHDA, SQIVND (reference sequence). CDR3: CASSPGDEQYF. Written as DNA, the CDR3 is TGTGCCAGCAGCCCGGGTGACGAGCAGTACTTC. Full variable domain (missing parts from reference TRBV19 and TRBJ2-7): DGGITQSPKYLFRKEGQNVTLSCEQNLNHDAMYWYRQDPGQGLRLIYYSQIVNDFQKGDIAEGYSVSREKKESFPLTVTSAQKNPTAFYLCASSPGDEQYFGPGTRLTVT.

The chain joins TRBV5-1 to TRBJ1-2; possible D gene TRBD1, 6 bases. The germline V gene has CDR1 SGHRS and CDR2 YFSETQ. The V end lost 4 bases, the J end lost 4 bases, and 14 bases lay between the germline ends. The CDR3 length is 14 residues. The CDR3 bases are TGCGCCAGCAGCCCTGAACGGACAGCCTATGGCTACACCTTC. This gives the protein CASSPERTAYGYTF.

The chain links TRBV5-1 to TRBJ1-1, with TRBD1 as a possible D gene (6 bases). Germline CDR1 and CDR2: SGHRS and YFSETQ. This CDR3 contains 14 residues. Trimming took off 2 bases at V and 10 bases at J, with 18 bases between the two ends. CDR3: CASSFSGDRTRAFF. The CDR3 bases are TGCGCCAGCAGCTTCTCCGGTGACAGGACCCGAGCTTTCTTT. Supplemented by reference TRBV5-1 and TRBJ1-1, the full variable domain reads KAGVTQTPRYLIKTRGQQVTLSCSPISGHRSVSWYQQTPGQGLQFLFEYFSETQRNKGNFPGRFSGRQFSNSRSEMNVSTLELGDSALYLCASSFSGDRTRAFFGQGTRLTVV.

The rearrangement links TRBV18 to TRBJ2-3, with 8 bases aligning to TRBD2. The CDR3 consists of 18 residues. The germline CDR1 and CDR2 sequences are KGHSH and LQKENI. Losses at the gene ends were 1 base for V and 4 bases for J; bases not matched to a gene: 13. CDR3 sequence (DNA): TGTGCCAGCTCACCACAGAACCCTAGCGGGTCCGGACCAGATACGCAGTATTTT. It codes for CASSPQNPSGSGPDTQYF.

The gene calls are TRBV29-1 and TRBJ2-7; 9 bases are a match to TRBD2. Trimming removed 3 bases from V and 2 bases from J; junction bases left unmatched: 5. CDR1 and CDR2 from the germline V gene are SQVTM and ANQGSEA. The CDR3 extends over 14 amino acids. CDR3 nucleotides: TGCAGCGTTGAGGTTAGCGGGGGACCCTACGAGCAGTACTTC. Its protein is CSVEVSGGPYEQYF.

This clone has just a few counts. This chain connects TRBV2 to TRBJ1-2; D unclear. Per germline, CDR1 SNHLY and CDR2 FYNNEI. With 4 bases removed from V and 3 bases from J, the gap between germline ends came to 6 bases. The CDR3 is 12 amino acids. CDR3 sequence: CASSVTDYGYTF. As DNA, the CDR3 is TGTGCCAGCAGTGTAACAGACTATGGCTACACCTTC. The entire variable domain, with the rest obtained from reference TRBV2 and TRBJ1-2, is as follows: EPEVTQTPSHQVTQMGQEVILRCVPISNHLYFYWYRQILGQKVEFLVSFYNNEISEKSEIFDDQFSVERPDGSNFTLKIRSTKLEDSAMYFCASSVTDYGYTFGSGTRLTVV.

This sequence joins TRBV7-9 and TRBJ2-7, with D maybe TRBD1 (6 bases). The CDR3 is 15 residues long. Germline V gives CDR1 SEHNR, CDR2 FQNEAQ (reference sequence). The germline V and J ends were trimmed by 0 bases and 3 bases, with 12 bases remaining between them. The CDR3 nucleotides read TGTGCCAGCAGCTTAGCGGGACAAGGGTTCTACGAGCAGTACTTC. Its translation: CASSLAGQGFYEQYF.

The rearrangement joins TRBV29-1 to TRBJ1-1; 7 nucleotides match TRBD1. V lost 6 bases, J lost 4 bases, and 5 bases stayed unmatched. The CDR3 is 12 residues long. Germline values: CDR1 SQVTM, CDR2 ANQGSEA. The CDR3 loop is CSVQGPSTEAFF. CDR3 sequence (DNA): TGCAGCGTACAGGGGCCGAGCACTGAAGCTTTCTTT.

The CDR3 DNA reads TGTGCCAGCAGCTTAGTGCCGGGGGGGGACTATGGCTACACCTTC. Protein sequence: CASSLVPGGDYGYTF. The V and J genes are TRBV7-2 and TRBJ1-2; weak D call: TRBD1 (5 bases). Germline CDR1 is SGHTA and CDR2 is FQGNSA. The germline V and J ends were trimmed by 1 base and 3 bases, with 12 bases remaining between them. The length of the CDR3 is 15 residues. Filled out from reference TRBV7-2 and TRBJ1-2, the complete variable domain reads GAGVSQSPSNKVTEKGKDVELRCDPISGHTALYWYRQSLGQGLEFLIYFQGNSAPDKSGLPSDRFSAERTGGSVSTLTIQRTQQEDSAVYLCASSLVPGGDYGYTFGSGTRLTVV.

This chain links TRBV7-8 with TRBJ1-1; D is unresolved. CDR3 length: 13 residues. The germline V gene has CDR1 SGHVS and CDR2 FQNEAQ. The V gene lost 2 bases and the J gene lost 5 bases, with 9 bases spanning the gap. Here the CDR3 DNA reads TGTGCCAGCAGCTTACGGGGAGAAACTGAAGCTTTCTTT. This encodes CASSLRGETEAFF.

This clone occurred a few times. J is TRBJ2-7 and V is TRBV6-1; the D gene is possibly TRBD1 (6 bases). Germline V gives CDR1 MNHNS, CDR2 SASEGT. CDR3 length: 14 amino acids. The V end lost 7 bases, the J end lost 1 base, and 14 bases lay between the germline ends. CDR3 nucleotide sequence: TGTGCCAGCATCCGGGGCAGGGGATCCTACGAGCAGTACTTC. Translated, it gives CASIRGRGSYEQYF.

DNA for the CDR3: TGTGCCAGCAGGTGGAACAGGGGGAGTTCCGGGGAGCTGTTTTTT. The encoded protein is CASRWNRGSSGELFF. The V gene is TRBV11-2, the J gene TRBJ2-2; 8 bases align to TRBD1. The CDR3 has 15 amino acids. The V and J ends lost 6 bases and 6 bases, in that order; junction bases with no gene match: 9. CDR1 and CDR2 from the germline V gene are SGHAT and FQNNGV.

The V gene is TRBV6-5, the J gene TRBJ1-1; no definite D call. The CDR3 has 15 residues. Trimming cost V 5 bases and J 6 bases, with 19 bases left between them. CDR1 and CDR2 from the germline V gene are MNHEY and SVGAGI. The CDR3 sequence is CASSPGPFPGAEAFF. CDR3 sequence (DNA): TGTGCCAGCAGTCCCGGACCATTCCCGGGAGCTGAAGCTTTCTTT.

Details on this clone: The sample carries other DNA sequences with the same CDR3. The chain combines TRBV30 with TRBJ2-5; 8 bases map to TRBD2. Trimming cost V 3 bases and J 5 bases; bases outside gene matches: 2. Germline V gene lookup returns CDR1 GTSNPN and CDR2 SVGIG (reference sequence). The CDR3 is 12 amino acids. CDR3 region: CAWSRGGETQYF. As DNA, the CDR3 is TGTGCCTGGAGCCGGGGGGGCGAGACCCAGTACTTC. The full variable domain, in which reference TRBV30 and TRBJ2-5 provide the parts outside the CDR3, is SQTIHQWPATLVQPVGSPLSLECTVEGTSNPNLYWYRQAAGRGLQLLFYSVGIGQISSEVPQNLSASRPQDRQFILSSKKLLLSDSGFYLCAWSRGGETQYFGPGTRLLVL.

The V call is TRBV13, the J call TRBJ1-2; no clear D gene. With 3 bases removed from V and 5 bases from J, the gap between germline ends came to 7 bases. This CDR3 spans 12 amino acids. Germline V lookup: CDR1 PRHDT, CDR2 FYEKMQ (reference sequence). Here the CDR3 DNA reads TGTGCCAGCAGCTTGAATCGGTATGGCTACACCTTC. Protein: CASSLNRYGYTF.

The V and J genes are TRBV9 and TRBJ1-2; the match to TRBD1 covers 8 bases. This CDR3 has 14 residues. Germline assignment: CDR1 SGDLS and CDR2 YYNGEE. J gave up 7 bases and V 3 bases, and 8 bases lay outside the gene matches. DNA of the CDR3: TGTGCCAGCAGCGCCGCCGGGACAGGAGGTGGCTACACCTTC. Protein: CASSAAGTGGGYTF.

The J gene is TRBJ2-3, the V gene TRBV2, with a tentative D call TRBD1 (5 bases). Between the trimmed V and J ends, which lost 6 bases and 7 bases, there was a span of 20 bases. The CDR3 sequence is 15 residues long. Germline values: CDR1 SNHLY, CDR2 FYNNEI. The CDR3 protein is CASRGVSTPGNTQYF. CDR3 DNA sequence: TGTGCCAGCAGAGGCGTTAGTACGCCAGGGAATACGCAGTATTTT.

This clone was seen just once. The CDR3 region is CASSPGQGAETQYF. The CDR3 nucleotides read TGTGCCAGCAGCCCTGGCCAGGGGGCCGAGACCCAGTACTTC. This chain joins TRBV14 and TRBJ2-5, with 8 bases aligning to TRBD1. The CDR3 totals 14 residues. With 4 bases clipped from V and 5 bases from J, the junction kept 6 bases outside the gene matches. The germline V gene encodes CDR1 SGHDN and CDR2 FVKESK.

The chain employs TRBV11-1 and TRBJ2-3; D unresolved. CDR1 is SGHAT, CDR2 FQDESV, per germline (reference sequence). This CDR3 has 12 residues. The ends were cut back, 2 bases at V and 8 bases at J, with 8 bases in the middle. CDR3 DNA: TGTGCCAGCAGCTTAAGCACGGTTACGCAGTATTTT. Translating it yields CASSLSTVTQYF.

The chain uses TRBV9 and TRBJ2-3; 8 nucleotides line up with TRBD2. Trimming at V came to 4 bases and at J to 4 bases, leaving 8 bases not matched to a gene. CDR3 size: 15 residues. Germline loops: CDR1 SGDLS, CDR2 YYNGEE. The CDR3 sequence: CASSRGGLGSDTQYF. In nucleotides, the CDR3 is TGTGCCAGCAGCCGGGGGGGTTTGGGATCAGATACGCAGTATTTT.

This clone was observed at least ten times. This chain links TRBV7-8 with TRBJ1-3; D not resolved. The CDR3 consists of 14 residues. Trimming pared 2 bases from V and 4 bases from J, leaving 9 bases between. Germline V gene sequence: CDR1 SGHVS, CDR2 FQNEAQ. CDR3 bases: TGTGCCAGCAGCTTACCGGGTATGGGAAACACCATATATTTT. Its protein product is CASSLPGMGNTIYF.

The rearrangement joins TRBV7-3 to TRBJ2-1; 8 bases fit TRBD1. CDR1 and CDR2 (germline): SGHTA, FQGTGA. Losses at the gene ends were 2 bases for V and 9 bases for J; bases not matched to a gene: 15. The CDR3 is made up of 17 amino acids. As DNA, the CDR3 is TGTGCCAGCAGCTTACGAGGGGGACAGGTTTCAAGTAGTGAGCAGTTCTTC. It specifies CASSLRGGQVSSSEQFF.

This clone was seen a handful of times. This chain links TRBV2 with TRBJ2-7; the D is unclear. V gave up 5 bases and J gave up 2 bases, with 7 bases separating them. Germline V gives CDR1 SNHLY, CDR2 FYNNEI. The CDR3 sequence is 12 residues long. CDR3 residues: CASSFSPYEQYF. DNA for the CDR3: TGTGCCAGCAGTTTTTCTCCCTACGAGCAGTACTTC.

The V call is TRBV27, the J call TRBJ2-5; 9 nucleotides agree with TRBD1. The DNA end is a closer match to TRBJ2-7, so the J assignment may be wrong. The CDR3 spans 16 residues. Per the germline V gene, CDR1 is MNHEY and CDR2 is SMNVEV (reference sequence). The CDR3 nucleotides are TGTGCCAGCAGTTTATCGATAGGGGGACAGGGAAACGAGCAGTACTTC. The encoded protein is CASSLSIGGQGNEQYF.

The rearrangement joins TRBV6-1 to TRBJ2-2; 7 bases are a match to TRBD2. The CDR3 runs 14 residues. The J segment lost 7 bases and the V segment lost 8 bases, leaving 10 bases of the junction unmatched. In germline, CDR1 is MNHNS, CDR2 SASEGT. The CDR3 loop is CASSSGTGIGELFF. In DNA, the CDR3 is TGTGCCAGCTCGAGCGGGACGGGCATCGGGGAGCTGTTTTTT.

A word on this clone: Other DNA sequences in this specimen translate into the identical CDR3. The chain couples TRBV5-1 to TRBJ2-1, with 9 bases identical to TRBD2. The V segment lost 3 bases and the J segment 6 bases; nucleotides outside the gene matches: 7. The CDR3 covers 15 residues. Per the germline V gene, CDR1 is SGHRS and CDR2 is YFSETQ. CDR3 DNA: TGCGCCAGCAGCTGGGGACTAGCCCTTCTCAATGAGCAGTTCTTC. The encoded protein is CASSWGLALLNEQFF.

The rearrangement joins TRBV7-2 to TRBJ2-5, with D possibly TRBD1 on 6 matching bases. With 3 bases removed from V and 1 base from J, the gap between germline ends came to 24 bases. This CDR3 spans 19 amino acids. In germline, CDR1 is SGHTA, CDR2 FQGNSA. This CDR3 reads CASSFGGFGPPGLQETQYF. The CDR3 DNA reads TGTGCCAGCAGCTTTGGGGGCTTCGGTCCCCCAGGACTCCAAGAGACCCAGTACTTC. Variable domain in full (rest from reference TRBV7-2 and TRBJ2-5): GAGVSQSPSNKVTEKGKDVELRCDPISGHTALYWYRQSLGQGLEFLIYFQGNSAPDKSGLPSDRFSAERTGGSVSTLTIQRTQQEDSAVYLCASSFGGFGPPGLQETQYFGPGTRLLVL.

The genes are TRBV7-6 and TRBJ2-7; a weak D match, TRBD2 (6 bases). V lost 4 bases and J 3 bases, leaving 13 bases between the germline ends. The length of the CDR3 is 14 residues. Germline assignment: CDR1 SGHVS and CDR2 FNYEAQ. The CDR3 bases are TGTGCCAGCAGCTCGGGAGTAGGGAACTACGAGCAGTACTTC. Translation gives CASSSGVGNYEQYF.

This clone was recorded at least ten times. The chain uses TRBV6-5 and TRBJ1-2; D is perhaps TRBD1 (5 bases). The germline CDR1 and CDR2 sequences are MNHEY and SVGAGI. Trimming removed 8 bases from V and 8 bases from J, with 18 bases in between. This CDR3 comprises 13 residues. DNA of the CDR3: TGTGCCAGCGGGGTCCAGGGTAAAGTCGGCTACACCTTC. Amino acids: CASGVQGKVGYTF.

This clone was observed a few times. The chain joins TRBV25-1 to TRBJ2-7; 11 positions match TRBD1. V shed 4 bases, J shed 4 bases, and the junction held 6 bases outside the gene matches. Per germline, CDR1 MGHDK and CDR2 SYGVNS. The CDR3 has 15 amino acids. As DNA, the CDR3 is TGTGCCAGCAGTGCCCGGACAGGGGGCTTTTACGAGCAGTACTTC. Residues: CASSARTGGFYEQYF.